This T cell receptor beta chain comes out of a study of OX40 agonist ivuxolimab in advanced cancers. Describing the broader study: Ivuxolimab was a fully human IgG2 agonistic monoclonal antibody targeting the costimulatory receptor OX40 (CD134). Intravenous ivuxolimab was administered to patients every 2 weeks at six dose levels: 0.01, 0.1, 0.3, 1.5, 3 and 10 mg/kg. Of the roughly 51 patients in dose escalation, 19 had hepatocellular carcinoma, about 15 had melanoma, 9 had renal cell carcinoma and 9 had head and neck cancer. In the dose-escalation cohort, 75% to 85% of patients were male, and the mean age was around 60 years with a range of roughly 20 to 79. Patients were allowed to have had prior anti-PD-1, anti-PD-L1 or anti-CTLA-4 therapy, and approximately 40% of the dose-escalation patients had been treated with checkpoint inhibitors. Three dose-escalation patients achieved partial responses, one with hepatocellular carcinoma and two with cutaneous melanoma. Peripheral TCRbeta sequencing was intended to test whether TCR sequence diversity was altered and clonal T-cell expansion was caused by ivuxolimab. The paper reports the monotherapy dose-escalation portion (N of about 50 patients) of the phase I ivuxolimab trial. Findings and caveats that apply to the study as a whole: Low levels of normalized T-cell clonal expansion were also seen in some patients who did not respond. On average, CD8+ T cells showed more expanded clones than CD4+ T cells after ivuxolimab. Antigen specificity was not determined for the clonally expanded peripheral T cells. At doses of 0.1 to 3.0 mg/kg, clonal expansion of both CD4+ and CD8+ T cells in blood was seen between baseline and week 6. In partial responders in the 0.1-3.0 mg/kg groups, normalized peripheral clonal expansion was found to be among the lowest, especially among CD8+ T cells.

Genomic DNA was isolated from the sorted cells so that the TCRbeta CDR3 region could be sequenced. The immunoSEQ Assay was used for sequencing of TCRbeta CDR3 regions. TCRdb mirrors the immuneACCESS table, restricted to in-frame sequences. Some clones are absent from its copies; in checked studies, under half trace to an unresolved V gene, and the reason for the others is unknown. For this sample the table gives more than 35,000 clones, of which about three quarters were detected only once. The top ten constitute around an eighth of the sample. The CDR1 and CDR2 encoded by the germline V gene are SGHTA and FQGTGA. The V end loses 5 bases and the J end loses 9 bases, and a stretch of 18 bases separates them. The CDR3, from cysteine to phenylalanine, totals 14 residues. This entry keeps only the CDR3 DNA: 42 bases, framed from base 1. To note about this clone: Its antigen specificity is not known. Base qualities are not provided; no much larger clone lies one nucleotide away.

The trial excluded patients who had a history of autoimmune disease or who were on systemic immunosuppression. Peripheral blood for TCR sequencing was drawn from every dose cohort at baseline, at cycle 4 day 1 and at cycle 7 day 1. Samples were obtained from an open-label, multicenter, first-in-human phase I dose-escalation trial of ivuxolimab. Adults with locally advanced or metastatic melanoma, renal cell, hepatocellular, or head and neck squamous cell carcinoma were enrolled in the trial. CD4+ and CD8+ T cells were sorted separately from peripheral blood before TCR sequencing. This TCR derives from an adult with an advanced solid tumor such as melanoma, head and neck, liver or kidney cancer. The V and J segments used are TRBV7-3 and TRBJ2-3, and TRBD1 may be the D gene, going by 5 matching bases. Specimen: CD4+ or CD8+ T cells sorted from blood, collected in a trial of the OX40 agonist ivuxolimab. In nucleotide form, the sequence is TGTGCCAGCAGCCGCAGTGACTCAGGGTACACGCAGTATTTT. Its amino acids are CASSRSDSGYTQYF.